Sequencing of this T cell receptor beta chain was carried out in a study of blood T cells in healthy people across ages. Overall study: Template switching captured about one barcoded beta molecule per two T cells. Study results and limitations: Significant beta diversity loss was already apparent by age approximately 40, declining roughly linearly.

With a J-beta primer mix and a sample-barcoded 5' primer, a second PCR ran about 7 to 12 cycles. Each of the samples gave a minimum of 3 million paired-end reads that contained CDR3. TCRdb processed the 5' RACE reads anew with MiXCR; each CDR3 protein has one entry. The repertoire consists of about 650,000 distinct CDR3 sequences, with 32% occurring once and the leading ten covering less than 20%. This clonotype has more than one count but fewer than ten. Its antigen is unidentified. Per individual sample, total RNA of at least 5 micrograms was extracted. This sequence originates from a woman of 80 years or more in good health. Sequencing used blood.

CDR3 in amino acids: CASRAGTSGGVGQFF. CDR3 DNA sequence: TGTGCCAGCAGGGCCGGGACTAGCGGGGGGGTGGGGCAGTTCTTC. The V call is TRBV2, the J call TRBJ2-1; 16 bases align to TRBD2. The CDR3 loop spans 15 amino acids. The junction had 8 bases not matched to a gene; V was cut back by 6 bases and J by 12 bases. CDR1 is SNHLY and CDR2 is FYNNEI in the germline V gene.